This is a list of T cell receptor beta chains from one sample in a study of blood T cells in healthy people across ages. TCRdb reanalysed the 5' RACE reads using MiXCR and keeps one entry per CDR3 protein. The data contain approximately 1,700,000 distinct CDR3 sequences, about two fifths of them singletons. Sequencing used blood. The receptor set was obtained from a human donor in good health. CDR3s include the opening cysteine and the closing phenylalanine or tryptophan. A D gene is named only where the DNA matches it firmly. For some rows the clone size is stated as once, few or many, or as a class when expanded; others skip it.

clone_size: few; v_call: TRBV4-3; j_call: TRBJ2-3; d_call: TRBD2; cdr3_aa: CASSQSSGSGVLTDTQYF; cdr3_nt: TGCGCCAGCAGCCAATCGTCCGGTAGCGGGGTCCTCACAGATACGCAGTATTTT
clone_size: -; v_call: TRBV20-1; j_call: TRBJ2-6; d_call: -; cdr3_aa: CSATGLANVLTF; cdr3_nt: TGCAGTGCTACAGGACTTGCGAACGTCCTGACTTTC
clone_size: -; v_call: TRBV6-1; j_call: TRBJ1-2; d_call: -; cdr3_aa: CASSRGRQPEGPYGYTF; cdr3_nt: TGTGCCAGCAGTCGAGGCAGACAACCGGAGGGCCCCTATGGCTACACCTTC
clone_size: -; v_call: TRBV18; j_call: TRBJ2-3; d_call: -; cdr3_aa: CASSPYAGLQTGTDTQYF; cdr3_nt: TGTGCCAGCTCACCGTACGCGGGACTCCAAACGGGCACAGATACGCAGTATTTT
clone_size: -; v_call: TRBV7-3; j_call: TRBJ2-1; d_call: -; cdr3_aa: CASSTQGLSEQFF; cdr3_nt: TGTGCCAGCAGCACCCAGGGACTCTCCGAGCAGTTCTTC
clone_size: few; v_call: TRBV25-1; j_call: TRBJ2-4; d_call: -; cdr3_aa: CASSEFAGVGKQYF; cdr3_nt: TGTGCCAGCAGTGAATTCGCAGGGGTTGGCAAGCAGTACTTC
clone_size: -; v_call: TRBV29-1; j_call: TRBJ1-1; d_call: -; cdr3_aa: CSVRYGGDTEAFF; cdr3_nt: TGCAGCGTGCGCTATGGGGGGGACACTGAAGCTTTCTTT
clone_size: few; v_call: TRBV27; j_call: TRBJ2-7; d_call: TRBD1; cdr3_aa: CASSLKGSRTGDHEQYF; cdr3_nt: TGTGCCAGCAGTTTAAAGGGTAGTCGGACAGGGGACCACGAGCAGTACTTC
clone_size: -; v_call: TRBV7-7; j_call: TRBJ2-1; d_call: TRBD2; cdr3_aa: CASSTSGATYNEQFF; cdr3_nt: TGTGCTAGCAGCACCAGCGGGGCTACCTACAATGAGCAGTTCTTC
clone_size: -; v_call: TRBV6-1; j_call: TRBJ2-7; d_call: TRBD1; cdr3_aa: CASSEVGTGYEQYF; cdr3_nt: TGTGCCAGCAGTGAAGTAGGGACAGGTTACGAGCAGTACTTC
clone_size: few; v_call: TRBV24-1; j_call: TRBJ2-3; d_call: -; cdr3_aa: CATSDDSLDTQYF; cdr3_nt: TGTGCCACCAGTGATGACAGCTTGGATACGCAGTATTTT
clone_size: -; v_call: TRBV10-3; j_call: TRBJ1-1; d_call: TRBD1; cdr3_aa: CAISGQGWTEAFF; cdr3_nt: TGTGCCATCAGCGGACAGGGGTGGACTGAAGCTTTCTTT
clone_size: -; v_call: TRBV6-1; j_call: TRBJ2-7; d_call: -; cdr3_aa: CASSELYGAYEQYF; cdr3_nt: TGTGCCAGCAGTGAACTATACGGAGCCTACGAGCAGTACTTC
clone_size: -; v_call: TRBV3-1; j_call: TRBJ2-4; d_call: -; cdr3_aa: CASSPGQRGNIQYF; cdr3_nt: TGTGCCAGCAGCCCCGGGCAGAGGGGAAACATTCAGTACTTC
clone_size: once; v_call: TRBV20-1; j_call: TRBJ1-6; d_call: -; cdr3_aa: CSATLGGGYNSPLHF; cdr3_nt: TGCAGTGCTACTCTTGGAGGGGGCTATAATTCACCCCTCCACTTT
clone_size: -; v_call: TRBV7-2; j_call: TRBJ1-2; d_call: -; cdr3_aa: CASSLTGSADYGYTF; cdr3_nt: TGTGCCAGCAGCTTGACCGGGTCAGCGGACTATGGCTACACCTTC
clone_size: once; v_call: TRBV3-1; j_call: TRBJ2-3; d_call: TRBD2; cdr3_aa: CASSQDRRLAGFTDTQYF; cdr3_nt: TGTGCCAGCAGCCAAGATCGGCGGCTAGCGGGGTTCACAGATACGCAGTATTTT
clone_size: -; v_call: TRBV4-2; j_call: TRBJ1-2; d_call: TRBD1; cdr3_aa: CASSQGEYDTGAYGYTF; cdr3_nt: TGTGCCAGCAGCCAAGGCGAATATGATACAGGGGCCTATGGCTACACCTTC
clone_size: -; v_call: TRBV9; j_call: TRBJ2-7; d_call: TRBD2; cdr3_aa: CASSSQASGGRYEQYF; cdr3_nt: TGTGCCAGCAGCTCCCAGGCAAGCGGGGGTAGGTACGAGCAGTACTTC
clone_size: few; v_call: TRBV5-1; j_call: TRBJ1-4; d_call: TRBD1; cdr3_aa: CASSLTRGRGKLFF; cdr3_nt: TGCGCCAGCAGCTTGACCAGGGGGCGCGGGAAACTGTTTTTT
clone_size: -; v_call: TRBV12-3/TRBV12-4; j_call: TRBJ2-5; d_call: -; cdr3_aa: CASSLEWGQETQYF; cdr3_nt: TGTGCCAGCAGTTTAGAATGGGGGCAAGAGACCCAGTACTTC
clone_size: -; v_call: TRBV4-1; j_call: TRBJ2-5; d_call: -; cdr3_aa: CASSQPVRSETQYF; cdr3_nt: TGCGCCAGCAGCCAACCTGTCCGGTCAGAGACCCAGTACTTC
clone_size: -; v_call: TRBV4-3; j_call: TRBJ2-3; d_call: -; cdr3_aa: CASSQDIQQEAQYF; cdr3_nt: TGCGCCAGCAGCCAAGATATTCAACAGGAAGCGCAGTATTTT
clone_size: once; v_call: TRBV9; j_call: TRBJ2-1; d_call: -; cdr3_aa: CASTTMDWTPAYNEQFF; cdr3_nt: TGTGCCAGCACGACCATGGACTGGACTCCTGCCTACAATGAGCAGTTCTTC
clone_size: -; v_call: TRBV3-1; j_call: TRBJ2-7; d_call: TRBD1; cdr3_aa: CASSQVGTGGAVDYEQYF; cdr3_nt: TGTGCCAGCAGCCAAGTGGGGACAGGGGGCGCTGTCGACTACGAGCAGTACTTC
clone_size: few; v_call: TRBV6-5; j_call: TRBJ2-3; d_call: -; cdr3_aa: CASTRFPGDTQYF; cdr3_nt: TGTGCCAGCACCCGCTTCCCAGGAGATACGCAGTATTTT
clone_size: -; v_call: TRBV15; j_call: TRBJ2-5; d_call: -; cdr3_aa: CATSKGVREGETQYF; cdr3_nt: TGTGCCACCAGCAAGGGGGTTAGGGAAGGAGAGACCCAGTACTTC
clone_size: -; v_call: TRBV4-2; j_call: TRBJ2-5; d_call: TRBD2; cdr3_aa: CASSRELAGGPQETQYF; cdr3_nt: TGTGCCAGCAGCCGAGAGTTAGCGGGGGGTCCTCAAGAGACCCAGTACTTC
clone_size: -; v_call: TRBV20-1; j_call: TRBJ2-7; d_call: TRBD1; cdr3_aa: CSARDRQGNFLEQYF; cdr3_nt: TGCAGTGCTAGAGATCGACAGGGGAATTTCCTCGAGCAGTACTTC
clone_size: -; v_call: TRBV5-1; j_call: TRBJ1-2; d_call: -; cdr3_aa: CASSFPSGHVNAGEWLGYTF; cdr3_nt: TGCGCCAGCAGCTTCCCCTCCGGACATGTGAACGCGGGAGAGTGGCTAGGCTACACCTTC
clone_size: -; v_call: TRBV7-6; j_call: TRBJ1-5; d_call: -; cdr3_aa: CASSPLKRVVGDDQPQHF; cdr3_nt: TGTGCCAGCAGCCCGCTTAAGAGGGTGGTAGGGGACGATCAGCCCCAGCATTTT
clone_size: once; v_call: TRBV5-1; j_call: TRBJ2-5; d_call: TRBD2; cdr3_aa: CASSLGSWGLARNEQYF; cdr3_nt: TGCGCCAGCAGCTTGGGATCATGGGGACTAGCGAGGAATGAGCAGTACTTC
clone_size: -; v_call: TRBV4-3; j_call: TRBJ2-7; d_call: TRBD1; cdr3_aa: CASSQDTGTEDYEQYF; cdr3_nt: TGCGCCAGCAGCCAAGACACCGGGACAGAAGATTACGAGCAGTACTTC